The rows below give T cell receptor beta chains drawn from one sample of a study of cytomegalovirus exposure and HLA in healthy donors. Some clones are missing from TCRdb's copy, which holds only in-frame ones; the method was immunoSEQ multiplex PCR. The ten top clones account for approximately 10%, within a sample of 38,000 or so clones. Sequencing input: PBMCs. Source of these receptors: a middle-aged man in good health and CMV-seropositive. The CDR3 runs from the conserved cysteine through the conserved F or W. The D gene is left open where the match is weak.

cdr3_aa cdr3_nt d_call j_call v_call
CASSYPGTGIEAFF TGTGCCAGCAGCTACCCCGGGACAGGGATTGAAGCTTTCTTT TRBD1 TRBJ1-1 TRBV7-9
CASTREGGEQYF TGTGCCAGCACGCGGGAGGGAGGCGAGCAGTACTTC TRBD2 TRBJ2-7 TRBV2
CASSQTGGNTIYF TGCGCCAGCAGCCAGACGGGTGGAAACACCATATATTTT . TRBJ1-3 TRBV4-1
CASGGSSYNEQFF TGTGCCAGCGGGGGGAGCTCCTACAATGAGCAGTTCTTC . TRBJ2-1 TRBV4-2
CASSLLQGASRETQYF TGTGCCAGCAGCCTATTACAGGGGGCATCGAGAGAGACCCAGTACTTC TRBD1 TRBJ2-5 TRBV7-2
CASSIGGGIGNQPQHF TGTGCCAGTAGTATAGGGGGGGGGATTGGCAATCAGCCCCAGCATTTT . TRBJ1-5 TRBV19
CASGRTGGYEKLFF TGTGCCAGCGGCAGGACAGGGGGATATGAAAAACTGTTTTTT TRBD1 TRBJ1-4 TRBV9
CASSQDRDEQYF TGTGCCAGCAGCCAGGACAGGGACGAGCAGTACTTC TRBD1 TRBJ2-7 TRBV11-2
CASSPPTATNEKLFF TGTGCCAGCTCACCACCGACAGCAACTAATGAAAAACTGTTTTTT . TRBJ1-4 TRBV18
CASSLASLWARANTEAFF TGTGCCAGCAGCTTAGCGTCTCTGTGGGCGCGGGCGAACACTGAAGCTTTCTTT . TRBJ1-1 TRBV7-2
CASSLAHGETQYF TGCGCCAGCAGCTTGGCCCACGGGGAGACCCAGTACTTC . TRBJ2-5 TRBV5-1
CASSSLAGDTYEQYF TGCGCCAGCAGCTCACTAGCGGGAGACACCTACGAGCAGTACTTC TRBD2 TRBJ2-7 TRBV5-1
CASSFIDRPNYGYTF TGTGCCAGCAGTTTTATAGACAGGCCCAACTATGGCTACACCTTC . TRBJ1-2 TRBV27
CASSGTGGGYTF TGTGCCAGCAGCGGGACAGGGGGTGGCTACACCTTC TRBD1 TRBJ1-2 TRBV11-1
CASGGAPTYGYTF TGTGCCAGCGGAGGGGCCCCGACTTATGGCTACACCTTC . TRBJ1-2 TRBV2
CASSLTGQGKAFF TGTGCCAGCAGCCTGACTGGACAGGGAAAAGCTTTCTTT TRBD1 TRBJ1-1 TRBV5-4
CASSRGQYGYTF TGTGCCAGTAGTAGAGGACAGTATGGCTACACCTTC . TRBJ1-2 TRBV19
CSAPGAQHF TGCAGTGCCCCCGGGGCCCAGCATTTT . TRBJ1-5 TRBV20-1
CASSLAESLDTQYF TGCGCCAGCAGCTTGGCGGAGTCCCTAGATACGCAGTATTTT . TRBJ2-3 TRBV5-1